This T cell receptor (beta chain) stems from a study of shared clonotypes between healthy human individuals. Study background: Two women and a few men aged 18 to 49 made up the donors.

The naive CD8 subset, CD45RO-negative cells positively selected for CCR7, excluded terminally differentiated effector memory CD45RA+ cells. Healthy and HIV-negative, the adult donors had no recent acute infections or vaccinations. Here immunoSEQ multiplex PCR was the method, and the copy in TCRdb shows in-frame clones only, minus some. The data contain about 2.1 million clones, about 93% of them singletons. General observations from the study: Approximately 4.9% of naive CD4 clonotypes were shared across a handful of donors. Estimated richness values were generally larger in naive subsets than in memory subsets.

CDR1 and CDR2 (germline): SEHNR, FQNEAQ (reference sequence). Losses at the gene ends were 2 bases for V and 6 bases for J; bases not matched to a gene: 5. The CDR3 is 15 residues long. Points on this clone: The antigen remains unidentified.

The TCR originated in a man aged 18 to 30 in good health. Some clones in this sample may be carry-over from other donors' samples. Sequenced material: naive CD8+ T cells from PBMCs. This rearrangement joins TRBV7-9 to TRBJ2-1; 9 bases match TRBD2. In DNA form, the CDR3 reads TGTGCCAGCAGCTTACCAGCGGGAGGTTTCAATGAGCAGTTCTTC. This codes for CASSLPAGGFNEQFF.